A selection of T cell receptor beta chains follows, all from one sample in a study of blood T cell repertoires in COVID-19. Only in-frame clones appear in the TCRdb table, and some are missing; sequencing was by immunoSEQ multiplex PCR. The table has about 240,000 clones, about 79% seen once. The sample consisted of peripheral blood. All receptors come from a woman of 80 years or more with acute or convalescent COVID-19. The CDR3 runs from the conserved cysteine through the conserved F or W. The D gene is left open where the match is weak. For some rows the clone size is stated as once, few or many, or as a class when expanded; others skip it.

TRBD1,TRBV3-1/TRBV3-2,.,TRBJ1-1,TGTGCCAGCAGCTTCGGGACAGGGAACACTGAAGCTTTCTTT,CASSFGTGNTEAFF
TRBD1,TRBV6-7,.,TRBJ2-4,TGTGCCAGCAGTTACTCGAAAGGGGGCGCGAACATTCAGTACTTC,CASSYSKGGANIQYF
.,TRBV7-9,.,TRBJ1-2,TGTGCCAGCAGCCCCCACAGGAGCTATGGCTACACCTTC,CASSPHRSYGYTF
TRBD1,TRBV29-1,.,TRBJ2-3,TGCAGCGTTGTCAAAACAGGGGGCGTAACCACAGATACGCAGTATTTT,CSVVKTGGVTTDTQYF
.,TRBV3-1/TRBV3-2,.,TRBJ1-2,TGTGCCAGCAGCCGGTGGACAGCTACTAACTATGGCTACACCTTC,CASSRWTATNYGYTF
TRBD2,TRBV5-1,.,TRBJ2-7,TGCGCCAGCAGCTTGGCCCCGGCAGGGGGCTGGACTAGCGGGACCTACGAGCAGTACTTC,CASSLAPAGGWTSGTYEQYF
TRBD1,TRBV5-6,.,TRBJ1-2,TGTGCCAGCAGCTCTCCGGGACAGGGACCTAACTATGGCTACACCTTC,CASSSPGQGPNYGYTF
.,TRBV3-1/TRBV3-2,.,TRBJ2-3,TGTGCCAGCAGCCCTTCCGGGACAGATACGCAGTATTTT,CASSPSGTDTQYF
.,TRBV28,few,TRBJ1-1,TGTGCCAGCAGTTTGGGCCTCCGGAACACTGAAGCTTTCTTT,CASSLGLRNTEAFF
.,TRBV6-5,few,TRBJ2-7,TGTGCCAGCAGTCAGACAGGCTACGAGCAGTACTTC,CASSQTGYEQYF
.,TRBV9,.,TRBJ2-5,TGTGCCAGCAGCGTCCAAAGGGGCTTCCAAGAGACCCAGTACTTC,CASSVQRGFQETQYF
.,TRBV7-9,.,TRBJ1-4,TGTGCCAGCAGCTTAGCGGGACAAGAAAAACTGTTTTTT,CASSLAGQEKLFF
.,TRBV7-2,few,TRBJ2-7,TGTGCCAGCAGCTTAAGGGACAACCCGTCCTACGAGCAGTACTTC,CASSLRDNPSYEQYF
.,TRBV9,.,TRBJ1-1,TGTGCCAGCAGCGTAGCTCCGGGGACTGAAGCTTTCTTT,CASSVAPGTEAFF
.,TRBV5-1,.,TRBJ1-1,TGCGCCAGCACCCTCAGACCCGAGGGCACTGAAGCTTTCTTT,CASTLRPEGTEAFF
TRBD1,TRBV5-1,.,TRBJ2-7,TGCGCCAGCAGCTCCCCCGGGGGACAGGAGGGCTACGAGCAGTACTTC,CASSSPGGQEGYEQYF
.,TRBV5-1,.,TRBJ1-1,TGCGCCAGCAAGGCAGGGAAGAACACTGAAGCTTTCTTT,CASKAGKNTEAFF
TRBD1,TRBV2,few,TRBJ1-2,TGTGCCAGCAGGACAGGGGGCAAAGGCTACACCTTC,CASRTGGKGYTF
TRBD1,TRBV4-1,.,TRBJ1-2,TGCGCCAGCAGCCATGTTGGACAGGGATCTTACACCTTC,CASSHVGQGSYTF
.,TRBV28,few,TRBJ1-5,TGTGCCAGCAGTTCCTGGGGGGGAAGCAATCAGCCCCAGCATTTT,CASSSWGGSNQPQHF
TRBD1,TRBV2,.,TRBJ1-5,TGTGCCAGCAGTCCGAGCAGGGGGCGGAATCAGCCCCAGCATTTT,CASSPSRGRNQPQHF
.,TRBV5-1,.,TRBJ2-1,TGCGCCAGCAGCTCGGACCTAGCAAGGAATGAGCAGTTCTTC,CASSSDLARNEQFF
TRBD2,TRBV19,.,TRBJ2-5,TGTGCCAGTAGTAACGGGGGGGCCGTAGAGACCCAGTACTTC,CASSNGGAVETQYF
TRBD2,TRBV3-1/TRBV3-2,.,TRBJ2-5,TGTGCCAGCAGCCAATCGGGACTAGCGGGGGGGCCGGAGACCCAGTACTTC,CASSQSGLAGGPETQYF
TRBD1,TRBV6-5,.,TRBJ2-7,TGTGCCAGCAGGGGTGGACAGGGGCCCTACGAGCAGTACTTC,CASRGGQGPYEQYF
.,TRBV5-5,once,TRBJ2-3,TGTGCCAGCAGCGCGCAACTCCTTACAGATACGCAGTATTTT,CASSAQLLTDTQYF
TRBD1,TRBV19,.,TRBJ1-4,TGTGCCAGTAGTATACCCGGGACAGGGGGCCTCTCGAATGAAAAACTGTTTTTT,CASSIPGTGGLSNEKLFF
.,TRBV15,.,TRBJ1-2,TGTGCCACCAGCAGAGACCAGGCTTCGGTGGGTGGCTACACCTTC,CATSRDQASVGGYTF
TRBD1,TRBV5-5,once,TRBJ2-5,TGTGCCAGCAGCACCCCGACAGGGGAGACCCAGTACTTC,CASSTPTGETQYF